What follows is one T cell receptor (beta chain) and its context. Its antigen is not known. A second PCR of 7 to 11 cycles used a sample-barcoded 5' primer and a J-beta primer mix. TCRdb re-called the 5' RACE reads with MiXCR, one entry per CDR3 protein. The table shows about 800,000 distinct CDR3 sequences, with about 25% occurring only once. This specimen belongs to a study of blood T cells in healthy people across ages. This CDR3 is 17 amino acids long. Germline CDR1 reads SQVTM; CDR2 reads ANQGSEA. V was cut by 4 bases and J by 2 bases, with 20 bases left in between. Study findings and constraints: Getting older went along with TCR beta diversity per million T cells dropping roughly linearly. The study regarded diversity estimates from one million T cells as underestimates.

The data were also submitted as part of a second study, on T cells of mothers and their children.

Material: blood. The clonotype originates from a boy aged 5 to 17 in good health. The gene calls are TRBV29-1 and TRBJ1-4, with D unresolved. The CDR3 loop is CSVVTRWGSGTNEKLFF. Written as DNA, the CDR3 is TGCAGCGTTGTGACTCGTTGGGGTTCGGGCACTAATGAAAAACTGTTTTTT.